These 7 T cell receptor beta chains were sequenced from one sample in a study of cytomegalovirus exposure and HLA in healthy donors. Assay: immunoSEQ multiplex PCR; the TCRdb copy retains only in-frame clones and omits some. The table lists about 280,000 clones, approximately 88% of them singletons. The source material was PBMCs. Receptor source: a woman younger than 35 in good health and CMV-seronegative.

The chain has TRBV5-1 and TRBJ2-7; 11 positions agree with TRBD2. With V trimmed by 0 bases and J by 2 bases, 7 bases remained unmatched. The germline V gene has CDR1 SGHRS and CDR2 YFSETQ. The CDR3 is 17 residues long. CDR3 nucleotides: TGCGCCAGCAGCTTGGCCACGACTAGCGGGACCCCCTACGAGCAGTACTTC. It specifies CASSLATTSGTPYEQYF.

The V call is TRBV5-6, the J call TRBJ1-2; perhaps TRBD1 as D (5 bases). Trimming cost V 0 bases and J 8 bases, with 14 bases left between them. Germline assignment: CDR1 SGHDT and CDR2 YYEEEE. CDR3 size: 14 residues. The CDR3 bases are TGTGCCAGCAGCTTGGCCTCAGGGACTGGCGGCTACACCTTC. It yields the protein CASSLASGTGGYTF.

Details on this clone: This sample also contains other DNA sequences that code for the same CDR3. V and J are TRBV5-1 and TRBJ1-4, with D unresolved. Looked up from germline, CDR1 is SGHRS and CDR2 is YFSETQ. The CDR3 extends over 13 amino acids. The V gene lost 1 base and the J gene lost 4 bases, with 5 bases spanning the gap. Written as DNA, the CDR3 is TGCGCCAGCAGCTTGAGCGGTAATGAAAAACTGTTTTTT. This codes for CASSLSGNEKLFF.

J is TRBJ1-1 and V is TRBV5-1; tentatively, D is TRBD1 (5 bases). This CDR3 comprises 16 residues. CDR1 SGHRS and CDR2 YFSETQ come from the germline V gene. With 3 bases removed from V and 10 bases from J, the gap between germline ends came to 25 bases. The CDR3 loop is CASSSSSGQGQPRAFF. The CDR3 DNA reads as TGCGCCAGCAGCTCCAGTTCTGGTCAGGGCCAACCGCGAGCTTTCTTT.

CDR3 bases: TGCGCCAGCAGCTCACAGGGGGCTGGCCCAGATACGCAGTATTTT. Residues: CASSSQGAGPDTQYF. This chain links TRBV5-1 with TRBJ2-3, with 9 bases matching TRBD1. The CDR3 runs 15 residues. CDR1 is SGHRS, CDR2 YFSETQ, per germline. V dropped 3 bases and J dropped 4; count of bases not matched to a gene: 6.

J is TRBJ1-2 and V is TRBV30; D possibly corresponds to TRBD1 (5 bases). The V end was cut by 5 bases, the J end by 4 bases, with 11 bases between. CDR1 and CDR2 from the germline V gene are GTSNPN and SVGIG (reference sequence). The CDR3 sequence is 12 residues long. Here the CDR3 DNA reads TGTGCCTGGCGTCAGGGAAGCTATGGCTACACCTTC. Translated: CAWRQGSYGYTF. The full variable domain, completed using reference TRBV30 and TRBJ1-2, is SQTIHQWPATLVQPVGSPLSLECTVEGTSNPNLYWYRQAAGRGLQLLFYSVGIGQISSEVPQNLSASRPQDRQFILSSKKLLLSDSGFYLCAWRQGSYGYTFGSGTRLTVV.

The CDR3 sequence: CASSLSGDTEAFF. For the CDR3, the DNA is TGTGCCAGCAGCTTATCAGGGGACACTGAAGCTTTCTTT. The gene calls are TRBV7-9 and TRBJ1-1, with D perhaps matching TRBD1 (6 bases). CDR1 SEHNR and CDR2 FQNEAQ come from the germline V gene (reference sequence). V dropped 2 bases and J dropped 3 bases, with 7 bases sitting between them. CDR3 length: 13 residues.